This TCR beta chain was retrieved from a study of post-analysis software for immune sequencing data. Unique molecular identifiers were carried by the TCR beta cDNA libraries. TCRdb independently ran MiXCR on the PCR reads; one entry per CDR3 protein. The sample shows 450,000 to 700,000 distinct CDR3 sequences, around 47% of them seen only once. The sequence came from a girl under 18 with multiple sclerosis. Sequenced input: blood.

The CDR3 nucleotides read TGTGCCATCAGTGAGGATCAAGACAGCTACGAGCAGTACTTC. This gives the protein CAISEDQDSYEQYF. This chain uses TRBV10-3 with TRBJ2-7, with a possible D match to TRBD1 (5 bases). The length of the CDR3 is 14 residues. The germline V gene encodes CDR1 ENHRY and CDR2 SYGVKD. V shed 2 bases and J shed 3 bases, with 11 bases lying between them.